These 9 T cell receptor beta chains came from one sample sequenced in a study of spatial heterogeneity in lung cancer. Each CDR3 protein is one row after TCRdb ran MiXCR on the 5' RACE reads. The data show 110,000 or so distinct CDR3 sequences, with 11% seen just once and roughly 26% held by the top ten. Indicated time point: blood at routine non-recurrence follow-up after resection. Sequenced here: PBMCs, sampled at follow-up. Source of these receptors: a female donor with early-stage non-small cell lung cancer.

This clonotype has ten or more counts. The gene calls are TRBV5-5 and TRBJ2-5; 8 bases are shared with TRBD1. This CDR3 region has 16 residues. Germline lookup yields CDR1 SGHKS and CDR2 YYEKEE (reference sequence). V dropped 4 bases and J dropped 0; count of bases not matched to a gene: 8. CDR3 in DNA: TGTGCCAGCAGCCGCTCGGGACAGGTCAACCAAGAGACCCAGTACTTC. Translating it yields CASSRSGQVNQETQYF. Full variable domain (missing parts from reference TRBV5-5 and TRBJ2-5): DAGVTQSPTHLIKTRGQQVTLRCSPISGHKSVSWYQQVLGQGPQFIFQYYEKEERGRGNFPDRFSARQFPNYSSELNVNALLLGDSALYLCASSRSGQVNQETQYFGPGTRLLVL.

This clonotype was observed at least ten times. V is TRBV7-8 and J is TRBJ1-1; tentatively, D is TRBD1 (6 bases). The CDR3 contains 16 residues. CDR1 and CDR2 from the germline V gene are SGHVS and FQNEAQ. Trimming left V 8 bases short and J 1 base short, with 20 bases between. The CDR3 sequence is CASYELGGRPNTEAFF. CDR3 DNA: TGTGCCAGCTACGAGTTGGGGGGGCGCCCGAACACTGAAGCTTTCTTT.

The sample holds many counts of this clonotype. The rearrangement uses TRBV28 and TRBJ1-4; TRBD1 matches at 7 bases. This CDR3 comprises 14 residues. In germline, CDR1 is MDHEN, CDR2 SYDVKM. With 6 bases clipped from V and 8 bases from J, the junction kept 9 bases outside the gene matches. The CDR3 loop reads CASSVQGSEEKLFF. The CDR3 bases are TGTGCCAGCAGCGTACAGGGGTCTGAAGAAAAACTGTTTTTT.

This clonotype was seen a handful of times. V and J are TRBV2 and TRBJ1-2; the D is unclear. In germline, CDR1 is SNHLY, CDR2 FYNNEI. The CDR3 runs 12 residues. The V gene lost 2 bases and the J gene lost 4 bases, with 5 bases spanning the gap. CDR3 nucleotide sequence: TGTGCCAGCAGTGAATCCCCCTATGGCTACACCTTC. It encodes CASSESPYGYTF.

This clonotype occurred a few times. The chain uses TRBV12-3 or TRBV12-4 and TRBJ1-2; no reliable D call. V lost 3 bases and J lost 7, with 6 bases in between. The CDR3 extends over 11 amino acids. The CDR3 DNA is TGTGCCAGCAGTTTTGTACGTGGCTACACCTTC. Protein sequence: CASSFVRGYTF.

This clonotype was detected a few times. The J gene is TRBJ2-1, the V gene TRBV11-2, with TRBD2 matching 7 bases. This CDR3 is 15 amino acids long. Germline loops: CDR1 SGHAT, CDR2 FQNNGV. V shed 1 base, J shed 5 bases, and the junction held 5 bases outside the gene matches. CDR3 DNA: TGTGCCAGCAGCTTAGTGACTAGCTGGAACAATGAGCAGTTCTTC. It encodes CASSLVTSWNNEQFF.

This clonotype came up many times. The V gene is TRBV5-1, the J gene TRBJ2-1, with a weak D call TRBD1 (7 bases). The ends were cut back, 3 bases at V and 6 bases at J, with 19 bases in the middle. This CDR3 comprises 16 residues. Per germline, CDR1 SGHRS and CDR2 YFSETQ. The CDR3 reads CASSYQGGSLSNEQFF. DNA for the CDR3: TGCGCCAGCAGCTACCAGGGGGGATCCCTAAGCAATGAGCAGTTCTTC.

In this sample, this clonotype turned up many times. V is TRBV6-5 and J is TRBJ1-5; D uncertain. The germline CDR1 and CDR2 sequences are MNHEY and SVGAGI. This CDR3 is built from 14 residues. V was trimmed by 2 bases and J by 4 bases, leaving 9 bases between them. CDR3 nucleotides: TGTGCCAGCAGTTACCGTAAAGGGAATCAGCCCCAGCATTTT. Its translation: CASSYRKGNQPQHF.

The V and J genes are TRBV7-8 and TRBJ1-1, with D perhaps TRBD1 (5 bases). With 3 bases removed from V and 5 bases from J, the gap between germline ends came to 13 bases. CDR1 SGHVS and CDR2 FQNEAQ come from the germline V gene. The CDR3 length is 14 residues. This chain's CDR3 is CASSFGRRVTEAFF. In DNA form, the CDR3 reads TGTGCCAGCAGCTTCGGACGCAGGGTGACTGAAGCTTTCTTT. Using reference TRBV7-8 and TRBJ1-1 for the parts outside the CDR3, the full variable domain is GAGVSQSPRYKVAKRGQDVALRCDPISGHVSLFWYQQALGQGPEFLTYFQNEAQLDKSGLPSDRFFAERPEGSVSTLKIQRTQQEDSAVYLCASSFGRRVTEAFFGQGTRLTVV.